The clone carrying this T cell receptor (beta chain) was observed a few times. Antigen specificity is unknown. PBMCs were isolated at a quantity of at least 7 million per sample. The record originates from a study of blood T cells in healthy people across ages. Study outcomes and limitations: It was the long-lived donors that had more naive CD4+ cells and higher diversity than aged donors.

This CDR3 is built from 16 residues. V dropped 1 base and J dropped 6; count of bases not matched to a gene: 5. Germline CDR1 SGHTA, CDR2 FQGNSA. PCR was performed a second time for roughly 7 to 11 cycles using a sample-barcoded 5' primer and a J-beta primer mix. Every cDNA molecule carried a tag from a template-switch adaptor bearing 12 random nucleotides. Every sample produced at least 3 million CDR3-containing paired-end reads. TCRdb re-called the 5' RACE reads through MiXCR, storing one row per CDR3 protein. Altogether around 870,000 distinct CDR3 sequences are present, more than 25% being singletons, with the ten largest covering around a sixth.

The TCR sequence derives from a woman of 80 years or more in good health. What was sequenced was blood. The chain couples TRBV7-2 to TRBJ2-2; TRBD2 agrees at 10 bases. Here the CDR3 DNA reads TGTGCCAGCAGCTTAGTAGCGGGGGGCCCGTCCGGGGAGCTGTTTTTT. Its translation: CASSLVAGGPSGELFF.